Sequencing of this TCR beta chain was carried out in a study of Graves' ophthalmopathy and Graves' hyperthyroidism. Regarding the study as a whole: This model predicted ophthalmopathy progression (sensitivity around 71%, specificity 72% to 85%). Blood repertoires reportedly contained most expanded thyroid clonotypes above 0.001 frequency.

Sampling less than 13 ml of fresh peripheral blood provided the PBMCs. This clonotype came up many times. No antigen is known for it. Investigators amplified TCR beta CDR3 regions from RNA transcripts. HTBI-primed RT-PCR formed the first round, and a multiplex PCR formed the second. MiXCR, applied by TCRdb to the multiplex PCR reads, yields one record per CDR3 protein. The sample shows some 520,000 distinct CDR3 sequences, roughly 14% of them seen only once. The material sequenced was blood. This sequence originates from a woman aged 30 to 39 with Graves' ophthalmopathy.

The DNA of the CDR3 is TGTGCCAGCAGTTCGGGGACCGGCCGAGGTGGCTACACCTTC. This sequence encodes CASSSGTGRGGYTF. The chain combines TRBV28 with TRBJ1-2; D is possibly TRBD1 (5 bases). Germline CDR1 and CDR2: MDHEN and SYDVKM. This CDR3 comprises 14 residues. V was cut by 4 bases and J by 7 bases, with 16 bases left in between.